The 10 T cell receptor beta chains reported below all come from one sample, sequenced in a study of blood T cells in healthy people across ages. The authors ran a second PCR of roughly 6 to 11 cycles using a sample-barcoded 5' primer and a J-beta primer mix. One entry per CDR3 protein, called by TCRdb with MiXCR from the 5' RACE reads. This table has 1.5 million to 2 million distinct CDR3 sequences, 28% appearing once. Sequencing was performed on blood. Receptor source: a woman in her 30s in good health.

The chain recombines TRBV7-2 with TRBJ2-3; D might be TRBD1 or TRBD2, each matching 6 bases. The CDR3 sequence is 16 residues long. Germline V CDR1 and CDR2: SGHTA, FQGNSA. The ends were cut back, 1 base at V and 5 bases at J, with 16 bases in the middle. CDR3 loop: CASSLEGQGRRDTQYF. CDR3 in DNA: TGTGCCAGCAGCTTAGAAGGGCAGGGGAGGAGAGATACGCAGTATTTT.

This clonotype was counted a few times. The chain carries TRBV12-5 and TRBJ2-1, with 7 bases aligning to TRBD2. After removal of 3 bases from V and 10 bases from J, the junction contained 9 bases not matched to a gene. CDR1 is LGHNT, CDR2 FRNRAP, per germline. This CDR3 region has 14 residues. The CDR3 here is CASGFEVPGGEQFF. Written as DNA, the CDR3 is TGTGCTAGTGGTTTCGAGGTCCCCGGGGGGGAGCAGTTCTTC.

This chain links TRBV4-1 with TRBJ2-5; D gene unclear. The CDR3 extends over 15 amino acids. Germline V gives CDR1 MGHRA, CDR2 YSYEKL. Trimming pared 3 bases from V and 0 bases from J, leaving 11 bases between. The CDR3 protein is CASSHGAIYQETQYF. The CDR3 nucleotides are TGCGCCAGCAGCCACGGAGCGATATACCAAGAGACCCAGTACTTC.

A word on this clonotype: One end of the junction is discordant with germline, which a read error may explain. The chain is built from TRBV6-1 and TRBJ2-1, with 12 bases aligning to TRBD2. This CDR3 is built from 18 residues. Germline-derived CDR1 and CDR2 are MNHNS and SASEGT. The CDR3, as DNA: TGTGCCGGCAGTAAACTGACTAGCGGGAGTGGCACCTACAATGAGCAGTTCTTC. It encodes CAGSKLTSGSGTYNEQFF.

This rearrangement joins TRBV29-1 to TRBJ1-2; D gene uncertain. The germline V and J ends were trimmed by 4 bases and 6 bases, with 18 bases remaining between them. The CDR3 totals 14 residues. The germline gives CDR1 SQVTM, CDR2 ANQGSEA. The CDR3: CSVVGSILVDGYTF. The CDR3 region has the DNA TGCAGCGTTGTAGGGAGTATATTGGTCGATGGCTACACCTTC.

This clonotype was counted ten times or more. J is TRBJ2-5 and V is TRBV20-1; D call uncertain. The CDR3 sequence is 13 residues long. V shed 5 bases and J shed 2 bases, with 12 bases lying between them. CDR1 is DFQATT and CDR2 is SNEGSKA in the germline V gene (reference sequence). The CDR3 loop is CSAYTLGQETQYF. DNA for the CDR3: TGCAGTGCTTATACCTTAGGGCAAGAGACCCAGTACTTC.

V gene TRBV18 combines with J gene TRBJ1-6; D ambiguous. Trimming stripped 3 bases from V and 6 bases from J, with 9 bases between. This CDR3 is 14 amino acids long. Looked up from germline, CDR1 is KGHSH and CDR2 is LQKENI. In DNA, the CDR3 is TGTGCCAGCTCACCGAAGGCCCTTAATTCACCCCTCCACTTT. It specifies CASSPKALNSPLHF.

This chain's CDR3 is CASSEQGGGANVLTF. CDR3 bases: TGTGCCAGCAGTGAACAGGGCGGTGGGGCCAACGTCCTGACTTTC. This chain joins TRBV6-1 and TRBJ2-6, with a weak D call TRBD1 (5 bases). CDR3 length equals 15 residues. CDR1 and CDR2 (germline): MNHNS, SASEGT. V was cut by 2 bases and J by 3 bases, with 8 bases left in between.

This chain joins TRBV30 and TRBJ1-5; D is unresolved. Deletions cut 8 bases from V and 7 bases from J, with 12 bases between. There are 11 residues in the CDR3. The germline V gene has CDR1 GTSNPN and CDR2 SVGIG (reference sequence). The CDR3 nucleotides are TGTGCCCGCCCGACGTGGCAGCCCCAGCATTTT. As protein: CARPTWQPQHF.

This clonotype has more than one count but fewer than ten. An end of the junction differs from the germline gene, which may be a read error. V usage is TRBV7-2 and J usage is TRBJ2-5; D unresolved. From germline, CDR1 is SGHTA and CDR2 FQGNSA. The CDR3 is made up of 15 amino acids. CDR3 in DNA: TGTGCCCGCAGCTTAGACGACAACCCAGCAAGGACCCAGTACTTC. Encoded protein: CARSLDDNPARTQYF.